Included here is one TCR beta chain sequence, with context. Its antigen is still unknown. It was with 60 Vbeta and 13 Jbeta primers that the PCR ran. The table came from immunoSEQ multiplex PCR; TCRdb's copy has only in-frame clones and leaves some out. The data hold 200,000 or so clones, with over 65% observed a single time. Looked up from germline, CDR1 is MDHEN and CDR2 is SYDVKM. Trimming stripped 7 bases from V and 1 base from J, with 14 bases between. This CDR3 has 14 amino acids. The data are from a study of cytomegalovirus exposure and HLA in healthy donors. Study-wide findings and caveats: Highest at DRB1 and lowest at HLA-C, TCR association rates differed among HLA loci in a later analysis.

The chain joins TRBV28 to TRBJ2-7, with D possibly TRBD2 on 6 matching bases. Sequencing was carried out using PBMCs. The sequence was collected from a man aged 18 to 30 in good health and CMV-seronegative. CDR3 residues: CASTLRESSYEQYF. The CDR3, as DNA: TGTGCCAGCACCCTCCGGGAGAGTTCCTACGAGCAGTACTTC.